Listed below are T cell receptor beta chains from one sample, sequenced in a study of CD8 T cells in ankylosing spondylitis. In TCRdb, the 5' RACE reads were re-called with MiXCR into one record per CDR3 protein. The repertoire holds roughly 86,000 distinct CDR3 sequences, with about 8.1% as singletons. The source material was blood, either unsorted or a sorted T cell fraction (not recorded which). The source of these receptors is a male donor with ankylosing spondylitis or in good health (not recorded which). Each CDR3 is given with its conserved first and last residue. Each record gives: D gene, V gene, J gene, CDR3 length, clone size, CDR3 protein, CDR3 DNA. D genes are given only for firm matches. A row's size may be missing; if present it is once, few, many or a size class.

D: TRBD2; V: TRBV28; J: TRBJ2-7; length: 18; size: many; CDR3: CASSFDTSGGSEPYEQYF; DNA: TGTGCCAGCAGTTTTGACACTAGCGGGGGCTCAGAACCCTACGAGCAGTACTTC
D: TRBD1; V: TRBV29-1; J: TRBJ1-1; length: 13; size: many; CDR3: CSVPGQGNTEAFF; DNA: TGCAGCGTGCCCGGACAGGGGAACACTGAAGCTTTCTTT
D: -; V: TRBV5-1; J: TRBJ1-3; length: 17; size: few; CDR3: CASRQNDRRSVGNTIYF; DNA: TGCGCCAGCAGGCAAAATGACAGGCGATCGGTTGGAAACACCATATATTTT
D: -; V: TRBV5-1; J: TRBJ2-2; length: 14; size: -; CDR3: CVSRGQPNTGELFF; DNA: TGCGTCAGCAGAGGACAGCCAAACACCGGGGAGCTGTTTTTT
D: -; V: TRBV25-1; J: TRBJ2-7; length: 16; size: many; CDR3: CASSESGVHHLSEQYF; DNA: TGTGCCAGCAGTGAATCTGGGGTTCACCATCTCTCCGAGCAGTACTTC
D: TRBD1; V: TRBV28; J: TRBJ1-2; length: 12; size: -; CDR3: CASTDRSLGYTF; DNA: TGTGCCAGCACGGACAGGTCGCTCGGCTACACCTTC
D: -; V: TRBV28; J: TRBJ2-7; length: 13; size: few; CDR3: CASPSLQTGKQYF; DNA: TGTGCCAGCCCCTCCCTACAAACAGGGAAGCAGTACTTC
D: -; V: TRBV28; J: TRBJ2-4; length: 15; size: many; CDR3: CASSQQTEAINIQYF; DNA: TGTGCCAGCAGTCAACAGACAGAAGCGATAAACATTCAGTACTTC
D: TRBD2; V: TRBV7-3; J: TRBJ2-3; length: 15; size: -; CDR3: CASSASGGLTDTQYF; DNA: TGTGCCAGCAGCGCTAGCGGGGGACTCACAGATACGCAGTATTTT
D: -; V: TRBV12-3/TRBV12-4; J: TRBJ2-1; length: 16; size: many; CDR3: CASTNPLGSRSNEQFF; DNA: TGTGCCAGCACCAACCCCCTAGGATCCCGCAGCAATGAGCAGTTCTTC
D: TRBD2; V: TRBV2; J: TRBJ2-2; length: 19; size: -; CDR3: CAFSFFRTSGGPNTGELFF; DNA: TGTGCCTTCAGTTTTTTTAGAACTAGCGGGGGCCCGAACACCGGGGAGCTGTTTTTT
D: -; V: TRBV20-1; J: TRBJ1-2; length: 13; size: many; CDR3: CSANSRGLYGYTF; DNA: TGCAGTGCTAACAGTCGCGGACTCTATGGCTACACCTTC
D: -; V: TRBV5-1; J: TRBJ2-7; length: 15; size: many; CDR3: CASSFGFPSDYEQYF; DNA: TGCGCCAGCAGCTTCGGGTTTCCCTCTGACTACGAGCAGTACTTC
D: TRBD1; V: TRBV28; J: TRBJ2-7; length: 16; size: many; CDR3: CASSASRTGLSYEQYF; DNA: TGTGCCAGCAGTGCATCCCGGACAGGCCTTTCCTACGAGCAGTACTTC
D: -; V: TRBV7-8; J: TRBJ1-5; length: 15; size: many; CDR3: CASSLGWGAGNTQHF; DNA: TGTGCCAGCAGCTTAGGTTGGGGTGCCGGAAATACTCAGCATTTT
D: TRBD1; V: TRBV11-2; J: TRBJ1-4; length: 16; size: few; CDR3: CASSLDQGGTNEKLFF; DNA: TGTGCCAGCAGCTTAGACCAGGGGGGAACTAATGAAAAACTGTTTTTT
D: -; V: TRBV14; J: TRBJ1-5; length: 12; size: many; CDR3: CASSPSNQPQHF; DNA: TGTGCCAGCAGCCCCTCAAATCAGCCCCAGCATTTT
D: TRBD1; V: TRBV3-1; J: TRBJ2-7; length: 14; size: -; CDR3: CASRRGQGSYEQYF; DNA: TGTGCCAGCAGGAGGGGACAGGGATCCTACGAGCAGTACTTC
D: TRBD2; V: TRBV20-1; J: TRBJ2-3; length: 14; size: many; CDR3: CSEIAGGSTDTQYF; DNA: TGCAGTGAGATAGCGGGGGGTAGCACAGATACGCAGTATTTT
D: -; V: TRBV20-1; J: TRBJ2-1; length: 10; size: many; CDR3: CSASRDSVFF; DNA: TGCAGTGCTTCGCGGGACTCAGTGTTCTTC
D: TRBD2; V: TRBV7-2; J: TRBJ2-1; length: 15; size: many; CDR3: CASSQGLAYYNEQFF; DNA: TGTGCCAGCAGCCAGGGACTAGCGTACTACAATGAGCAGTTCTTC
D: -; V: TRBV11-2; J: TRBJ2-1; length: 16; size: -; CDR3: CASSRTSGGGRGEQFF; DNA: TGTGCCAGCAGCCGGACTAGTGGGGGGGGCCGAGGTGAGCAGTTCTTC
D: TRBD2; V: TRBV27; J: TRBJ2-7; length: 16; size: many; CDR3: CASRRIGLAVDGEQYF; DNA: TGTGCCAGCAGAAGAATAGGACTAGCAGTCGATGGCGAGCAGTACTTC
D: -; V: TRBV12-3/TRBV12-4; J: TRBJ1-2; length: 13; size: many; CDR3: CASSLGPGYGYTF; DNA: TGTGCCAGCAGTTTGGGACCCGGCTATGGCTACACCTTC
D: -; V: TRBV7-8; J: TRBJ1-3; length: 16; size: many; CDR3: CASSQYEVDSGNTIYF; DNA: TGTGCCAGCAGCCAATACGAGGTAGACTCTGGAAACACCATATATTTT
D: TRBD2; V: TRBV5-1; J: TRBJ2-2; length: 21; size: few; CDR3: CASSLGRRAGRRETNTGELFF; DNA: TGCGCCAGCAGCTTAGGCCGGCGAGCGGGGCGGCGTGAGACTAACACCGGGGAGCTGTTTTTT
D: -; V: TRBV5-1; J: TRBJ1-2; length: 14; size: many; CDR3: CASSLGQVVRGYTF; DNA: TGCGCCAGCAGCTTGGGCCAGGTGGTTCGAGGCTACACCTTC
D: -; V: TRBV5-1; J: TRBJ2-5; length: 12; size: many; CDR3: CASSLLWETQYF; DNA: TGCGCCAGCAGCTTACTTTGGGAGACCCAGTACTTC
D: -; V: TRBV9; J: TRBJ2-5; length: 16; size: many; CDR3: CASSQGGQGIQETQYF; DNA: TGTGCCAGCAGCCAAGGAGGTCAGGGGATTCAAGAGACCCAGTACTTC
D: -; V: TRBV10-1; J: TRBJ2-7; length: 15; size: many; CDR3: CASSESKQASYEQYF; DNA: TGCGCCAGCAGTGAGTCGAAGCAGGCATCCTACGAGCAGTACTTC
D: -; V: TRBV2; J: TRBJ2-3; length: 14; size: many; CDR3: CASSEVVPTDTQYF; DNA: TGTGCCAGCAGTGAAGTGGTCCCCACAGATACGCAGTATTTT
D: -; V: TRBV27; J: TRBJ2-7; length: 14; size: many; CDR3: CASSFIGGPNEQYF; DNA: TGTGCCAGCAGTTTTATAGGGGGTCCCAACGAGCAGTACTTC
D: -; V: TRBV11-3; J: TRBJ2-1; length: 13; size: -; CDR3: CASSQSYGFEQFF; DNA: TGTGCCAGCAGCCAAAGTTACGGGTTTGAGCAGTTCTTC
D: -; V: TRBV13; J: TRBJ2-7; length: 15; size: -; CDR3: CASSPRTGPTYEQCF; DNA: TGTGCCAGCAGCCCGCGGACTGGCCCTACTTACGAGCAGTGCTTC
D: -; V: TRBV2; J: TRBJ2-7; length: 14; size: many; CDR3: CASSKEEGSYEQYF; DNA: TGTGCCAGCTCCAAGGAGGAAGGCTCCTACGAGCAGTACTTC
D: TRBD1; V: TRBV12-3/TRBV12-4; J: TRBJ1-1; length: 12; size: once; CDR3: CASSPGQIEAFF; DNA: TGTGCCAGCAGTCCGGGACAGATTGAAGCTTTCTTT
D: TRBD2; V: TRBV20-1; J: TRBJ2-7; length: 12; size: many; CDR3: CSAGLAGSEQYF; DNA: TGCAGTGCTGGACTAGCGGGGTCTGAGCAGTACTTC
D: TRBD2; V: TRBV29-1; J: TRBJ2-3; length: 15; size: many; CDR3: CSVEDRLTSVDTQYF; DNA: TGCAGCGTTGAAGATCGTCTCACTAGCGTAGATACGCAGTATTTT
D: TRBD2; V: TRBV7-3; J: TRBJ2-1; length: 14; size: many; CDR3: CASSLTAGGNEQFF; DNA: TGTGCCAGCAGCTTAACAGCGGGGGGCAATGAGCAGTTCTTC
D: TRBD1; V: TRBV28; J: TRBJ2-7; length: 15; size: many; CDR3: CASNNWGTGGYEQYF; DNA: TGTGCCAGCAACAACTGGGGGACAGGGGGCTACGAGCAGTACTTC
D: -; V: TRBV5-1; J: TRBJ2-2; length: 14; size: -; CDR3: CASMVDQPPGELFF; DNA: TGCGCCAGCATGGTGGACCAGCCCCCCGGGGAGCTGTTTTTT
D: -; V: TRBV5-4; J: TRBJ2-3; length: 14; size: many; CDR3: CASSLGTATDTQYF; DNA: TGTGCCAGCAGCTTGGGGACAGCCACAGATACGCAGTATTTT
D: -; V: TRBV18; J: TRBJ2-2; length: 15; size: many; CDR3: CASSWEQGGAGELFF; DNA: TGTGCCAGCTCATGGGAACAGGGCGGCGCCGGGGAGCTGTTTTTT
D: -; V: TRBV12-3/TRBV12-4; J: TRBJ2-1; length: 14; size: many; CDR3: CASSFTGAYNEQFF; DNA: TGTGCCAGCAGTTTTACGGGTGCCTACAATGAGCAGTTCTTC
D: -; V: TRBV14; J: TRBJ1-2; length: 13; size: many; CDR3: CASSQIGEYGYTF; DNA: TGTGCCAGCAGCCAAATCGGAGAATATGGCTACACCTTC
D: -; V: TRBV9; J: TRBJ2-5; length: 13; size: many; CDR3: CASSVSGSETQYF; DNA: TGTGCCAGCAGCGTTTCAGGGTCGGAGACCCAGTACTTC
D: -; V: TRBV5-1; J: TRBJ2-3; length: 15; size: many; CDR3: CASSLAGSLADTQYF; DNA: TGCGCCAGCAGCTTGGCCGGGAGCCTGGCAGATACGCAGTATTTT
D: -; V: TRBV20-1; J: TRBJ1-2; length: 13; size: medium-sized; CDR3: CSARDPENYGYTF; DNA: TGCAGTGCTAGAGATCCCGAGAACTATGGCTACACCTTC
D: -; V: TRBV7-6; J: TRBJ2-7; length: 15; size: many; CDR3: CASSPGRGSNYEQYF; DNA: TGTGCCAGCAGCCCGGGCCGGGGGTCTAACTACGAGCAGTACTTC
D: TRBD2; V: TRBV12-3/TRBV12-4; J: TRBJ2-5; length: 16; size: many; CDR3: CASSFPSGGATETQYF; DNA: TGTGCCAGCAGTTTCCCTAGCGGGGGGGCCACGGAGACCCAGTACTTC
D: -; V: TRBV5-6; J: TRBJ1-5; length: 15; size: many; CDR3: CASSLGQISNQPQHF; DNA: TGTGCCAGCAGCTTGGGACAGATTAGCAATCAGCCCCAGCATTTT
D: -; V: TRBV5-1; J: TRBJ2-3; length: 12; size: many; CDR3: CASSFLADTQYF; DNA: TGCGCCAGCAGCTTCTTAGCGGATACGCAGTATTTT